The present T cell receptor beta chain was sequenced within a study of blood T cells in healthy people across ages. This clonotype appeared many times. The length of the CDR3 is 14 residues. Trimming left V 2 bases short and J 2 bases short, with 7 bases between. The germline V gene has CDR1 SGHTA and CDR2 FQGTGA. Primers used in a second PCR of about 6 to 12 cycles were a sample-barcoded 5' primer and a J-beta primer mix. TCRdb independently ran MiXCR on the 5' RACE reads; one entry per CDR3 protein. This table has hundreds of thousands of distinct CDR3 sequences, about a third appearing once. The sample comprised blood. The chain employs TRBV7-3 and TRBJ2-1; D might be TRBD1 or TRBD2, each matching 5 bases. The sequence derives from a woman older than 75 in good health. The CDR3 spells CASSLGTAYNEQFF. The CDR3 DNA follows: TGTGCCAGCAGCTTAGGGACGGCCTACAATGAGCAGTTCTTC.